The sequence of this TCR beta chain was determined in a study of T cells in Graves' hyperthyroidism and ophthalmopathy. Regarding the study as a whole: Model-based prediction identified ophthalmopathy a median around 6.5 months prior to its onset.

Around 9.9 ml of fresh peripheral blood supplied the PBMCs. V lost 4 bases to trimming and J lost 6 bases; unmatched junction nucleotides: 12. The CDR3 is 17 residues long. The germline CDR1 and CDR2 sequences are LGHDT and YNNKEL (reference sequence). Amplified regions were TCR beta CDR3 sequences from RNA transcripts. The HTBI primer set was used in a first-round RT-PCR of the TCR CDR3. A single record per CDR3 protein comes from TCRdb applying MiXCR to the multiplex PCR reads. The table records roughly 400,000 distinct CDR3 sequences, 25% of them present only once. A word on this clonotype: The antigen remains unidentified.

This clonotype was sampled from a man aged 50 or older with Graves' hyperthyroidism. The rearrangement uses TRBV3-1 and TRBJ2-2, with TRBD1 matching over 9 bases. The sequenced sample consisted of blood. This CDR3 is CASSRPRTGTGPGELFF. The DNA of the CDR3 is TGTGCCAGCAGCCGACCCAGGACGGGGACAGGGCCCGGGGAGCTGTTTTTT.